These T cell receptor beta chains were read from a single sample in a study of shared clonotypes between healthy human individuals. Here immunoSEQ multiplex PCR was the method, and the copy in TCRdb shows in-frame clones only, minus some. This repertoire shows around 2,000,000 clones, about 93% found once; its top ten account for 1.5% to 2%. The sequencing sample was made of naive CD8+ T cells from PBMCs. The origin of the receptors is a man aged 18 to 29 in good health. Some clones in this sample may be carry-over from other donors' samples. The CDR3 runs from the conserved cysteine through the conserved F or W. A D gene is named only where the DNA matches it firmly. Clone size appears in some rows only: once, few, many, or a class for an expanded clone.

D gene | J gene | V gene | clone size | CDR3 DNA | CDR3 protein
TRBD2 | TRBJ2-3 | TRBV7-9 | - | TGTGCCAGCAGAAAAGGGACTAGCGGCACAGATACGCAGTATTTT | CASRKGTSGTDTQYF
TRBD1 | TRBJ1-1 | TRBV9 | - | TGTGCCAGCAGCCGGGGGACAGGGGGCCGGAACACTGAAGCTTTCTTT | CASSRGTGGRNTEAFF
TRBD1 | TRBJ2-7 | TRBV27 | - | TGTGCCAGCAGTCCGGACAGGGGGCAAAGCTCCTACGAGCAGTACTTC | CASSPDRGQSSYEQYF
- | TRBJ2-3 | TRBV7-8 | - | TGTGCCAGCAGGTGGGCAGATACGCAGTATTTT | CASRWADTQYF
TRBD1 | TRBJ2-7 | TRBV9 | - | TGTGCCAGCGGGACAGGGAACTACGAGCAGTACTTC | CASGTGNYEQYF
- | TRBJ1-5 | TRBV7-8 | once | TGTGCCAGCAGCTCGGATTACGGGGGTCGGGGCAATCAGCCCCAGCATTTT | CASSSDYGGRGNQPQHF
TRBD2 | TRBJ2-2 | TRBV27 | - | TGTGCCAGCAGTCTATTAGCGGGCACCGGGGAGCTGTTTTTT | CASSLLAGTGELFF
TRBD2 | TRBJ2-3 | TRBV28 | - | TGTGCCAGCAGTCTGGGACTAGCGGACAACACAGATACGCAGTATTTT | CASSLGLADNTDTQYF
TRBD1 | TRBJ1-5 | TRBV28 | - | TGTGCCAGCAGTTTTTGGGGACAGGCTGATCAGCCCCAGCATTTT | CASSFWGQADQPQHF
TRBD2 | TRBJ2-1 | TRBV19 | - | TGTGCCAGTAGCATAGCGGGCTACTCCTACAATGAGCAGTTCTTC | CASSIAGYSYNEQFF
TRBD2 | TRBJ2-7 | TRBV7-9 | - | TGTGCCAGCAGCCCAGCGGGGCCCTCGGGGAACGAGCAGTACTTC | CASSPAGPSGNEQYF
- | TRBJ1-2 | TRBV6-1 | - | TGTGCCAGCAGTCCGACCGTAGGGATTTACTATGGCTACACCTTC | CASSPTVGIYYGYTF
- | TRBJ2-7 | TRBV7-9 | - | TGTGCCAGCAGCGTAGGGCTCGCCGAGCAGTACTTC | CASSVGLAEQYF
TRBD2 | TRBJ2-7 | TRBV27 | - | TGTGCCAGCACCGAGCGGGGGGGTTACGAGCAGTACTTC | CASTERGGYEQYF
TRBD1 | TRBJ1-1 | TRBV29-1 | few | TGCAGCGCCCAAGGAGGGGACAGGGCTGGGATTGAAGCTTTCTTT | CSAQGGDRAGIEAFF
- | TRBJ2-7 | TRBV4-1 | once | TGCGCCAGCAGCCGGGAGGTCTCCTACGAGCAGTACTTC | CASSREVSYEQYF